This T cell receptor (beta chain) stems from a study of cytomegalovirus exposure and HLA in healthy donors. Study outcomes and limitations: Reported performance of the classifier showed diagnosis of cytomegalovirus status with high specificity and sensitivity.

This clone came up a few times. The antigen is undetermined. Primers for the PCR totalled 60 Vbeta and 13 Jbeta. Produced via immunoSEQ multiplex PCR; TCRdb's table is partial and in-frame only. Among nearly 200,000 clones listed, about four fifths were seen once. Germline V lookup: CDR1 LGHNA, CDR2 YSLEER. The CDR3 totals 18 residues. Deletions cut 4 bases from V and 0 bases from J, with 16 bases between. The sample consisted of PBMCs. This chain links TRBV4-3 with TRBJ2-6; TRBD1 might be the D (5 bases). The receptor comes from a male donor in good health and CMV-seropositive. DNA for the CDR3: TGCGCCAGCAGCCCAGGAGCAGGGTCTGGCTCTGGGGCCAACGTCCTGACTTTC. Protein: CASSPGAGSGSGANVLTF.